What follows are 8 T cell receptor beta chains derived from one specimen sequenced in a study of identifying expanded T cells in peripheral blood. The assay was immunoSEQ multiplex PCR, and TCRdb's table has in-frame clones only and misses some. Seen here are 90,000 or so clones, 86% observed once, and the top ten hold 5.6%. Input material: blood. The source is a person aged 18 to 75 in good health.

This sequence joins TRBV7-2 and TRBJ1-1; D is undetermined. The CDR3 runs 14 residues. Per germline, CDR1 SGHTA and CDR2 FQGNSA. The V end lost 6 bases, the J end lost 2 bases, and 13 bases lay between the germline ends. DNA of the CDR3: TGTGCCAGCAGGCCAGGACGGACTAACACTGAAGCTTTCTTT. It is translated as CASRPGRTNTEAFF.

The gene calls are TRBV27 and TRBJ2-7, with D possibly being TRBD1 (6 bases). The length of the CDR3 is 14 residues. Germline V gene sequence: CDR1 MNHEY, CDR2 SMNVEV (reference sequence). V was clipped by 4 bases and J by 1 base, with 11 bases between them. The CDR3 here is CASSWYRASYEQYF. The CDR3 DNA reads as TGTGCCAGCAGTTGGTACAGGGCTTCCTACGAGCAGTACTTC.

This clone came up once. The chain has TRBV7-2 and TRBJ1-6, with D maybe TRBD1 (5 bases). This CDR3 spans 16 amino acids. V lost 1 base to trimming and J lost 7 bases, with 14 bases between them. CDR1 SGHTA and CDR2 FQGNSA come from the germline V gene. The CDR3 spells CASSLGQTVRNSPLHF. CDR3 nucleotides: TGTGCCAGCAGCTTAGGCCAGACAGTAAGGAATTCACCCCTCCACTTT.

The chain uses TRBV7-2 and TRBJ1-6, with D uncertain. Trimming shortened V by 2 bases and J by 6 bases, and 5 bases separated the two germline ends. The CDR3 loop spans 13 amino acids. The germline gives CDR1 SGHTA, CDR2 FQGNSA. The CDR3 region is CASSLPPNSPLHF. The CDR3 region has the DNA TGTGCCAGCAGCTTACCCCCTAATTCACCCCTCCACTTT.

The chain couples TRBV10-3 to TRBJ1-4, with D uncertain. Looked up from germline, CDR1 is ENHRY and CDR2 is SYGVKD. Trimming shortened V by 5 bases and J by 4 bases, and 8 bases separated the two germline ends. This CDR3 has 13 amino acids. The CDR3 DNA reads as TGTGCCATCAGTCAACGGGATAATGAAAAACTGTTTTTT. This translates into CAISQRDNEKLFF.

The chain employs TRBV4-3 and TRBJ1-2; 7 bases are a match to TRBD1. CDR1 LGHNA and CDR2 YSLEER come from the germline V gene. With 2 bases clipped from V and 4 bases from J, the junction kept 7 bases outside the gene matches. CDR3 length: 15 residues. The chain's CDR3 is CASSQNFGQAYGYTF. The CDR3 nucleotides read TGCGCCAGCAGCCAAAACTTCGGACAGGCCTATGGCTACACCTTC.

In its sample, this clone was seen a few times. As DNA, the CDR3 is TGTGCCAGCAGCAATCCTTTAAACAGGCTAGCGCAGTATTTT. This gives the protein CASSNPLNRLAQYF. This chain joins TRBV5-5 and TRBJ2-3; D is perhaps TRBD1 (5 bases). The germline CDR1 and CDR2 sequences are SGHKS and YYEKEE (reference sequence). The CDR3 is 14 residues long. V lost 4 bases and J lost 10, with 19 bases in between.

This clone occurred once. This chain connects TRBV7-6 to TRBJ2-5, with D possibly being TRBD1 or TRBD2 (5 bases each). V lost 2 bases, J lost 5 bases, and 9 bases lay in between. CDR3 length: 13 amino acids. Per the germline V gene, CDR1 is SGHVS and CDR2 is FNYEAQ. The CDR3 DNA sequence: TGTGCCAGCAGCTTACTCGGGGCGGAGACCCAGTACTTC. Residues: CASSLLGAETQYF.